A single sample is the source of the 11 T cell receptor beta chains below, sequenced in a study of OX40 agonist ivuxolimab in advanced cancers. TCRdb's table, derived via immunoSEQ multiplex PCR, lists solely in-frame clones and lacks some. The sample yields tens of thousands of clones, approximately 81% seen once. The sequencing used CD4+ or CD8+ T cells sorted from blood, collected in a trial of the OX40 agonist ivuxolimab. The receptors originated from an adult with an advanced solid tumor such as melanoma, head and neck, liver or kidney cancer.

The rearrangement uses TRBV5-1 and TRBJ1-3; tentative D call: TRBD1 (5 bases). Trimming cost V 3 bases and J 7 bases, with 11 bases left between them. The CDR3 sequence is 13 residues long. Looked up from germline, CDR1 is SGHRS and CDR2 is YFSETQ. CDR3 residues: CASSSAGGNTIYF. The CDR3 coding sequence is TGCGCCAGCAGCTCCGCTGGGGGTAACACCATATATTTT. Drawing the rest from reference TRBV5-1 and TRBJ1-3, the complete variable domain is KAGVTQTPRYLIKTRGQQVTLSCSPISGHRSVSWYQQTPGQGLQFLFEYFSETQRNKGNFPGRFSGRQFSNSRSEMNVSTLELGDSALYLCASSSAGGNTIYFGEGSWLTVV.

J is TRBJ2-5 and V is TRBV11-2, with unresolved D. Near its end, the DNA agrees better with TRBJ2-7, so the J call may be wrong. The CDR3 has 15 amino acids. The germline gives CDR1 SGHAT, CDR2 FQNNGV. The CDR3 region has the DNA TGTGCCAGCAGCTTAGATAAGGGCAGGTCCTACGAGCAGTACTTC. Translation gives CASSLDKGRSYEQYF.

The V call is TRBV7-9, the J call TRBJ1-1; D unclear. CDR3 length: 12 amino acids. In germline, CDR1 is SEHNR, CDR2 FQNEAQ (reference sequence). V dropped 3 bases and J dropped 3 bases, with 5 bases sitting between them. The CDR3 sequence is CASSFGDTEAFF. For the CDR3, the DNA is TGTGCCAGCAGCTTCGGGGACACTGAAGCTTTCTTT.

The chain joins TRBV4-1 to TRBJ2-1, with TRBD2 matching over 8 bases. The CDR3 consists of 16 residues. The germline gives CDR1 MGHRA, CDR2 YSYEKL. The V segment lost 4 bases and the J segment 5 bases; nucleotides outside the gene matches: 10. The chain's CDR3 is CASSPWGSRGDNEQFF. The CDR3 coding sequence is TGCGCCAGCAGCCCCTGGGGCTCGCGGGGGGACAATGAGCAGTTCTTC.

The chain recombines TRBV28 with TRBJ1-5; D is undetermined. Germline CDR1 and CDR2: MDHEN and SYDVKM. CDR3 size: 14 residues. Trimming shortened V by 2 bases and J by 8 bases, and 13 bases separated the two germline ends. CDR3 protein: CASSLNGGLEPQHF. The DNA for the CDR3 is TGTGCCAGCAGTTTAAATGGCGGGTTAGAGCCCCAGCATTTT. Looking up the rest from reference TRBV28 and TRBJ1-5 gives the full variable domain: DVKVTQSSRYLVKRTGEKVFLECVQDMDHENMFWYRQDPGLGLRLIYFSYDVKMKEKGDIPEGYSVSREKKERFSLILESASTNQTSMYLCASSLNGGLEPQHFGDGTRLSIL.

CDR3 DNA: TGTGCCATCAGTGAGAGAGATACGCAGTATTTT. Protein product: CAISERDTQYF. The chain combines TRBV10-3 with TRBJ2-3, with D uncertain. CDR3 length: 11 amino acids. Germline CDR1 ENHRY, CDR2 SYGVKD. The V and J ends lost 2 bases and 5 bases respectively, with 2 bases between them.

The rearrangement uses TRBV4-1 and TRBJ1-1, with D maybe TRBD1 (6 bases). CDR3 length equals 15 residues. The germline CDR1 and CDR2 sequences are MGHRA and YSYEKL. V lost 3 bases and J lost 2, with 13 bases in between. CDR3 loop: CASSQDSLENTEAFF. DNA for the CDR3: TGCGCCAGCAGCCAGGACAGCCTGGAAAACACTGAAGCTTTCTTT.

By frequency in the sample, this clone is medium-sized. The V gene is TRBV29-1, the J gene TRBJ2-7; 8 nucleotides agree with TRBD1. The CDR3 extends over 12 amino acids. The J segment lost 6 bases and the V segment lost 7 bases, leaving 8 bases of the junction unmatched. Per the germline V gene, CDR1 is SQVTM and CDR2 is ANQGSEA. CDR3 bases: TGCAGCGCCCTCGGACAGGGCGGCGAGCAGTACTTC. It encodes CSALGQGGEQYF.

In this sample, this clone turned up a few times. The chain has TRBV28 and TRBJ1-2, with D hard to call. V was pared by 6 bases and J by 4 bases, with 12 bases between. CDR1 is MDHEN, CDR2 SYDVKM, per germline. The length of the CDR3 is 13 residues. DNA of the CDR3: TGTGCCAGCAGCGTGACCAGCGTCTATGGCTACACCTTC. Protein: CASSVTSVYGYTF.

This chain connects TRBV10-2 to TRBJ1-2; no firm D call. Germline values: CDR1 WSHSY, CDR2 SAAADI. The CDR3 length is 13 residues. V shed 3 bases and J shed 0 bases, with 5 bases lying between them. CDR3 in amino acids: CASSERPNYGYTF. In DNA, the CDR3 is TGCGCCAGCAGTGAAAGGCCTAACTATGGCTACACCTTC.

The CDR3 loop reads CASSPDIYEQYF. In DNA, the CDR3 is TGTGCCAGCAGCCCCGACATCTACGAGCAGTACTTC. V and J are TRBV7-9 and TRBJ2-7; D is uncertain. The length of the CDR3 is 12 residues. Germline CDR1 SEHNR, CDR2 FQNEAQ (reference sequence). Trimming took 5 bases from V and 3 from J, leaving 8 bases between them. The full variable domain, completed using reference TRBV7-9 and TRBJ2-7, is DTGVSQNPRHKITKRGQNVTFRCDPISEHNRLYWYRQTLGQGPEFLTYFQNEAQLEKSRLLSDRFSAERPKGSFSTLEIQRTEQGDSAMYLCASSPDIYEQYFGPGTRLTVT.